One sample yielded the 32 T cell receptor beta chains listed below, sequenced in a study of cytomegalovirus exposure and HLA in healthy donors (dated by TCRdb to about 2017). Libraries were made using the immunoSEQ multiplex PCR assay. For the multiplex PCR, a mixture combining 60 forward primers for TCR Vbeta segments and 13 reverse primers for TCR Jbeta segments was used. This is the immuneACCESS table as TCRdb keeps it, with only in-frame sequences that have V and J called. A part of the clones is gone; compared with another copy, unresolved V genes explain less than half, and the rest is unexplained. This sample lists approximately 170,000 clones; around 68% were detected once. Together, the top ten hold around 1.5% of the sample. The material sequenced was PBMCs. These receptors were taken from a girl under 18 in good health and CMV-seronegative.

The chain is built from TRBV11-2 and TRBJ2-1; the D gene is possibly TRBD2 (6 bases). The CDR3 extends over 15 amino acids. V shed 2 bases and J shed 1 base, with 9 bases lying between them. Germline V gene lookup returns CDR1 SGHAT and CDR2 FQNNGV. This CDR3 is CASSLSGPSYNEQFF. The CDR3 bases are TGTGCCAGCAGCTTAAGCGGGCCGTCCTACAATGAGCAGTTCTTC.

This sequence joins TRBV6-1 and TRBJ1-5, with TRBD1 matching 7 bases. This CDR3 contains 13 residues. The V segment lost 8 bases and the J segment 7 bases; nucleotides outside the gene matches: 8. Germline V gene lookup returns CDR1 MNHNS and CDR2 SASEGT. The CDR3 reads CASDYRGGQPQHF. As DNA, the CDR3 is TGTGCCAGCGACTACAGGGGCGGGCAGCCCCAGCATTTT.

This clone was observed a handful of times. The chain couples TRBV7-6 to TRBJ1-6; D possibly corresponds to TRBD1 (6 bases). Trimming pared 0 bases from V and 1 base from J, leaving 10 bases between. The CDR3 is 17 amino acids. Looked up from germline, CDR1 is SGHVS and CDR2 is FNYEAQ. CDR3 loop: CASSLATGGSYNSPLHF. CDR3 coding DNA: TGTGCCAGCAGCTTAGCGACAGGAGGATCCTATAATTCACCCCTCCACTTT. The full variable domain, completed using reference TRBV7-6 and TRBJ1-6, is GAGVSQSPRYKVTKRGQDVALRCDPISGHVSLYWYRQALGQGPEFLTYFNYEAQQDKSGLPNDRFSAERPEGSISTLTIQRTEQRDSAMYRCASSLATGGSYNSPLHFGNGTRLTVT.

The rearrangement joins TRBV4-1 to TRBJ2-7; D gene ambiguous. Between the trimmed V and J ends, which lost 0 bases and 0 bases, there was a span of 6 bases. The germline CDR1 and CDR2 sequences are MGHRA and YSYEKL. The CDR3 length is 14 residues. The CDR3 protein is CASSQDRSSYEQYF. CDR3 bases: TGCGCCAGCAGCCAAGATCGTAGCTCCTACGAGCAGTACTTC.

This clone was recorded only once. The chain carries TRBV6-1 and TRBJ2-3, with D perhaps matching TRBD1 (6 bases). V lost 4 bases and J lost 1, with 15 bases in between. CDR1 is MNHNS and CDR2 is SASEGT in the germline V gene. The CDR3 has 16 amino acids. CDR3 in amino acids: CASSGTQGAGTDTQYF. In nucleotides, the CDR3 is TGTGCCAGCAGTGGAACACAGGGTGCAGGCACAGATACGCAGTATTTT.

CDR3 bases: TGTGCCAGTAGTAATGCAGGAGGAATGAACACTGAAGCTTTCTTT. As protein: CASSNAGGMNTEAFF. The chain links TRBV19 to TRBJ1-1; unclear D gene. This CDR3 is 15 amino acids long. V was shortened by 4 bases and J by 0 bases, with 12 bases between the two germline ends. The germline CDR1 and CDR2 sequences are LNHDA and SQIVND (reference sequence).

The J gene is TRBJ1-3, the V gene TRBV18; 7 nucleotides line up with TRBD1. J lost 4 bases, V lost 5 bases, and 8 bases had no gene match. Germline V lookup: CDR1 KGHSH, CDR2 LQKENI. The CDR3 runs 15 residues. CDR3 sequence: CASSKPGTEGNTIYF. CDR3 DNA: TGTGCCAGCTCAAAGCCCGGGACAGAGGGAAACACCATATATTTT.

This sequence joins TRBV6-1 and TRBJ1-2; D gene uncertain. This CDR3 is 14 amino acids long. CDR1 and CDR2 from the germline V gene are MNHNS and SASEGT. The V end lost 4 bases, the J end lost 4 bases, and 13 bases lay between the germline ends. The CDR3 sequence: CASSVGEDFYGYTF. As DNA, the CDR3 is TGTGCCAGCAGTGTGGGAGAGGATTTCTATGGCTACACCTTC.

This clone showed up just a few times. The chain employs TRBV5-1 and TRBJ2-5; a weak D match, TRBD2 (6 bases). The germline CDR1 and CDR2 sequences are SGHRS and YFSETQ. Deletions cut 1 base from V and 5 bases from J, with 18 bases between. The CDR3 has 16 amino acids. The CDR3 is CASSLSEMTRQETQYF. Here the CDR3 DNA reads TGCGCCAGCAGCTTGTCCGAAATGACTAGGCAGGAGACCCAGTACTTC.

The genes are TRBV2 and TRBJ1-1; the D is unclear. The CDR3 sequence is 13 residues long. The V end was cut by 7 bases, the J end by 5 bases, with 14 bases between. The germline V gene has CDR1 SNHLY and CDR2 FYNNEI. CDR3 protein: CASTQEGGTEAFF. The CDR3 bases are TGTGCCAGCACCCAAGAGGGTGGGACTGAAGCTTTCTTT.

The gene calls are TRBV6-5 and TRBJ2-7; a possible D gene is TRBD2 (5 bases). Trimming cost V 4 bases and J 6 bases, with 13 bases left between them. Germline V CDR1 and CDR2: MNHEY, SVGAGI. The CDR3 consists of 13 residues. The CDR3, as DNA: TGTGCCAGCAGTTGGACTTCAGTCTCCGAGCAGTACTTC. It specifies CASSWTSVSEQYF.

This clone occurred a few times. The J gene is TRBJ2-3, the V gene TRBV29-1, with TRBD1 identical over 7 bases. Germline V gene data show CDR1 as SQVTM and CDR2 as ANQGSEA. The CDR3 is made up of 15 amino acids. V lost 3 bases to trimming and J lost 2 bases; unmatched junction nucleotides: 8. Here the CDR3 reads CSVELGQTNTDTQYF. CDR3 DNA sequence: TGCAGCGTTGAGCTGGGACAGACCAACACAGATACGCAGTATTTT.

This clone was observed a few times. The chain joins TRBV6-1 to TRBJ2-7; 8 nucleotides line up with TRBD2. Germline trimming cut 7 bases from V and 3 bases from J; bases unmatched to any gene: 2. CDR3 size: 12 residues. Germline CDR1 MNHNS, CDR2 SASEGT. The CDR3 nucleotides are TGTGCCAGCAAGCGGGAGAACTACGAGCAGTACTTC. This codes for CASKRENYEQYF.

This clone occurred a few times. V gene TRBV9 combines with J gene TRBJ1-3; D is perhaps TRBD1 (6 bases). The germline V gene encodes CDR1 SGDLS and CDR2 YYNGEE. The ends were cut back, 3 bases at V and 8 bases at J, with 18 bases in the middle. This CDR3 is built from 15 residues. In nucleotides, the CDR3 is TGTGCCAGCAGCGATACAGGGACACTGAAAGACACCATATATTTT. Protein: CASSDTGTLKDTIYF.

The chain links TRBV7-9 to TRBJ1-1; no clear D gene. V shed 0 bases and J shed 1 base, with 6 bases lying between them. Germline-derived CDR1 and CDR2 are SEHNR and FQNEAQ (reference sequence). The CDR3 is 14 residues long. CDR3 in DNA: TGTGCCAGCAGCTTAGCGCTGGCGAACACTGAAGCTTTCTTT. It specifies CASSLALANTEAFF.

The rearrangement links TRBV7-2 to TRBJ2-7; D is unresolved. Trimming removed 1 base from V and 11 bases from J, with 18 bases in between. This CDR3 contains 14 residues. Germline lookup yields CDR1 SGHTA and CDR2 FQGNSA. CDR3 sequence: CASSLGQTYVEKYF. The CDR3 DNA is TGTGCCAGCAGCTTAGGACAAACCTACGTGGAAAAGTACTTC.

Only one count was recorded for this clone. The chain couples TRBV30 to TRBJ2-5; 9 nucleotides match TRBD2. TRBJ2-7 explains the end of the DNA better; the J call may be wrong. CDR3 size: 15 residues. Looked up from germline, CDR1 is GTSNPN and CDR2 is SVGIG (reference sequence). The CDR3: CAWSPQAGGPGEQYF. Here the CDR3 DNA reads TGTGCCTGGAGTCCCCAGGCGGGGGGGCCGGGCGAGCAGTACTTC.

The chain links TRBV5-1 to TRBJ2-7; 8 bases map to TRBD2. The CDR3 loop spans 14 amino acids. With 4 bases clipped from V and 2 bases from J, the junction kept 5 bases outside the gene matches. Germline values: CDR1 SGHRS, CDR2 YFSETQ. The CDR3 is CASSTTRGAYEQYF. CDR3 DNA: TGCGCCAGCAGCACGACGCGGGGGGCCTACGAGCAGTACTTC.

This clone showed up just a few times. The rearrangement links TRBV14 to TRBJ1-1; tentatively, D is TRBD1 (5 bases). The CDR3 loop spans 14 amino acids. Germline-derived CDR1 and CDR2 are SGHDN and FVKESK. V was clipped by 1 base and J by 1 base, with 7 bases between them. The CDR3 bases are TGTGCCAGCAGCCAAGGACAGCCGAACACTGAAGCTTTCTTT. Its protein product is CASSQGQPNTEAFF.

The V gene is TRBV5-4, the J gene TRBJ1-4; D is ambiguous. V was pared by 0 bases and J by 8 bases, with 8 bases between. The CDR3 consists of 13 residues. Germline CDR1 SGHNT, CDR2 YYREEE (reference sequence). This chain's CDR3 is CASSLVGGEKLFF. CDR3 nucleotides: TGTGCCAGCAGCTTGGTTGGCGGGGAAAAACTGTTTTTT.

This clone was detected a few times. The V call is TRBV12-5, the J call TRBJ1-1; unclear D gene. Germline V gene sequence: CDR1 LGHNT, CDR2 FRNRAP. The ends were cut back, 2 bases at V and 0 bases at J, with 7 bases in the middle. The CDR3 sequence is 14 residues long. The CDR3 sequence is CASGLTRLNTEAFF. DNA of the CDR3: TGTGCTAGTGGTTTGACCAGGCTGAACACTGAAGCTTTCTTT. Drawing the rest from reference TRBV12-5 and TRBJ1-1, the complete variable domain is DARVTQTPRHKVTEMGQEVTMRCQPILGHNTVFWYRQTMMQGLELLAYFRNRAPLDDSGMPKDRFSAEMPDATLATLKIQPSEPRDSAVYFCASGLTRLNTEAFFGQGTRLTVV.

This clone came up a few times. V gene TRBV2 combines with J gene TRBJ1-1; D unresolved. Germline assignment: CDR1 SNHLY and CDR2 FYNNEI. Trimming took off 8 bases at V and 4 bases at J, with 14 bases between the two ends. The CDR3 loop spans 13 amino acids. Here the CDR3 reads CASALGGITEAFF. The CDR3 DNA follows: TGTGCCAGCGCCCTGGGAGGGATCACTGAAGCTTTCTTT.

The rearrangement uses TRBV5-1 and TRBJ2-3; TRBD2 aligns across 11 bases. The V gene's germline CDR1 is SGHRS and CDR2 YFSETQ. This CDR3 is 16 amino acids long. The ends lost 0 bases at V and 3 bases at J; junction bases unmatched: 3. CDR3 coding DNA: TGCGCCAGCAGCTTGGGACTAGCGGGGACAACAGATACGCAGTATTTT. It translates to CASSLGLAGTTDTQYF.

A few counts support this clone. The V and J genes are TRBV6-1 and TRBJ2-7, with TRBD1 matching 7 bases. V gave up 6 bases and J gave up 6 bases; unmatched junction bases: 8. Germline-derived CDR1 and CDR2 are MNHNS and SASEGT. The length of the CDR3 is 13 residues. The CDR3 is CASRPEGASEQYF. As DNA, the CDR3 is TGTGCCAGCAGACCCGAGGGGGCTAGCGAGCAGTACTTC.

This clone was seen only a few times. The chain employs TRBV5-3 and TRBJ2-1; 7 bases fit TRBD2. TRBV5-3 is sorted into the ORF group, with uncertain function. V trimming: 5 bases; J trimming: 4 bases; junction bases outside the gene matches: 15. The CDR3 contains 17 residues. CDR3 sequence: CARRSVVVAGYYNEQFF. The CDR3 nucleotides are TGTGCCAGAAGGTCGGTAGTGGTAGCGGGTTATTACAATGAGCAGTTCTTC.

This clone was seen only a few times. The chain uses TRBV10-1 and TRBJ2-7; D is uncertain. Deletions cut 4 bases from V and 2 bases from J, with 9 bases between. The CDR3 spans 13 residues. Germline V gives CDR1 WNHNN, CDR2 SYGVQD (reference sequence). CDR3 in amino acids: CASSAGLTYEQYF. CDR3 DNA: TGCGCCAGCAGTGCCGGGTTAACCTACGAGCAGTACTTC.

The chain carries TRBV5-1 and TRBJ1-1; 12 bases fit TRBD1. V was pared by 4 bases and J by 4 bases, with 5 bases of the junction left unmatched. Germline V gene sequence: CDR1 SGHRS, CDR2 YFSETQ. This CDR3 is 15 amino acids long. The CDR3 reads CASSPRDRGLTEAFF. CDR3 in DNA: TGCGCCAGCAGCCCCCGGGACAGGGGGCTCACTGAAGCTTTCTTT.

This clone occurred a few times. The rearrangement uses TRBV5-4 and TRBJ1-4; 9 bases line up with TRBD1. CDR1 is SGHNT, CDR2 YYREEE, per germline (reference sequence). With 2 bases clipped from V and 14 bases from J, the junction kept 7 bases outside the gene matches. The CDR3 length is 13 residues. CDR3 nucleotides: TGTGCCAGCAGCTTTGGACAGGGGAGAGGGCTGTTTTTT. Translating it yields CASSFGQGRGLFF.

This chain joins TRBV6-1 and TRBJ2-3; tentatively, D is TRBD2 (5 bases). Trimming shortened V by 7 bases and J by 6 bases, and 8 bases separated the two germline ends. The CDR3 has 11 amino acids. The V gene's germline CDR1 is MNHNS and CDR2 SASEGT. The CDR3 DNA reads TGTGCCAGCAACTGGAGGGATACGCAGTATTTT. Translating it yields CASNWRDTQYF.

With regard to this clone: One end of the junction fails to match germline, which may point to a read error. This rearrangement joins TRBV4-2 to TRBJ2-5, with D possibly TRBD2 on 6 matching bases. Germline V gene sequence: CDR1 LGHNA, CDR2 YNFKEQ. CDR3 size: 16 residues. The CDR3 coding sequence is TGTGCCAGCAGCCAAGGGTGGCGGGGCCTACAAGTGACCCAGTACTTC. Its protein is CASSQGWRGLQVTQYF.

Only one count was recorded for this clone. This chain links TRBV4-1 with TRBJ2-7; 10 nucleotides agree with TRBD2. From germline, CDR1 is MGHRA and CDR2 YSYEKL. This CDR3 region has 16 residues. V was pared by 1 base and J by 2 bases, with 5 bases of the junction left unmatched. The CDR3 DNA sequence: TGCGCCAGCAGCCAAGTCGCACTAGCGGGGACCTACGAGCAGTACTTC. Translating it yields CASSQVALAGTYEQYF.

The V call is TRBV7-8, the J call TRBJ1-2, with no clear D. CDR1 and CDR2 (germline): SGHVS, FQNEAQ. Trimming removed 1 base from V and 6 bases from J, with 12 bases in between. The CDR3 runs 14 residues. CDR3 loop: CASSLDRGRDGYTF. The CDR3, as DNA: TGTGCCAGCAGCTTAGACCGGGGAAGGGATGGCTACACCTTC.